The rows below give T cell receptor beta chains drawn from one sample of a study of naive and memory T cell subsets. TCRdb used MiXCR to reprocess the UMI-ligation and nested PCR reads, holding one entry per CDR3 protein. Of about 25,000 distinct CDR3 sequences in the sample, 5% to 5.5% were seen once. The sample comprised blood. These receptors all come from an adult in good health. CDR3s include the opening cysteine and the closing phenylalanine or tryptophan. Clone size is stated in some rows and not others, as once, few, many or a class when expanded.

V	J	size	CDR3
TRBV11-2	TRBJ1-3	many	CASSLSRGSGNTIYF
TRBV6-6	TRBJ2-1	-	CASSPGQGRENEQFF
TRBV5-6	TRBJ2-3	many	CASSWGAVSTDTQYF
TRBV5-8	TRBJ1-1	many	CASSLDRGPRMNTEAFF
TRBV4-1	TRBJ2-1	many	CASSQEPGATYNEQFF
TRBV29-1	TRBJ2-7	medium-sized	CSVAPGAQEQYF
TRBV5-4	TRBJ2-1	many	CASSSPTSGRSSSYNEQFF
TRBV6-5	TRBJ1-5	many	CASSYSSANTNQPQHF
TRBV30	TRBJ1-1	few	CAWSITGLPTEAFF
TRBV4-3	TRBJ1-5	many	CASSQQGYSNQPQHF
TRBV20-1	TRBJ2-3	-	CSARGLAITDTQYF
TRBV7-2	TRBJ2-7	many	CASSQRTSGFSYEQYF
TRBV4-1	TRBJ2-1	-	CASSHYTGTSGIYEQFF
TRBV11-2	TRBJ2-1	many	CASCLGTSVNEQFF
TRBV7-8	TRBJ2-7	many	CASSFSGGQYF
TRBV4-1	TRBJ1-4	many	CASSQEQQGLGKLFF
TRBV7-9	TRBJ2-7	many	CASGDSNYEQYF